A selection of T cell receptor beta chains follows, all from one sample in a study of CD8 T cells in ankylosing spondylitis. Using its own MiXCR run on the 5' RACE reads, TCRdb lists one record per CDR3 protein. This table has over 110,000 distinct CDR3 sequences, roughly 8.4% appearing once. The sequenced sample was synovial fluid, either unsorted or a sorted T cell fraction (not recorded which). Receptors originate from a male donor with ankylosing spondylitis. Each CDR3 is given with its conserved first and last residue. A D gene is named only where the DNA matches it firmly. The size field is filled for only some rows; it gives once, few, many or a size class.

j_call: TRBJ2-2
v_call: TRBV12-3/TRBV12-4
d_call: NA
clone_size: many
cdr3_aa: CASSLIVNTGELFF
cdr3_nt: TGTGCCAGCAGTCTCATCGTGAACACCGGGGAGCTGTTTTTT

j_call: TRBJ2-7
v_call: TRBV10-3
d_call: TRBD2
clone_size: few
cdr3_aa: CAISTGLAVTYEQYF
cdr3_nt: TGTGCCATCAGTACGGGACTAGCGGTTACCTACGAGCAGTACTTC

j_call: TRBJ1-1
v_call: TRBV5-1
d_call: NA
clone_size: NA
cdr3_aa: CASSLKAIGQTNTEAFF
cdr3_nt: TGCGCCAGCAGCTTGAAGGCTATAGGACAGACTAACACTGAAGCTTTCTTT

j_call: TRBJ2-4
v_call: TRBV3-1
d_call: NA
clone_size: few
cdr3_aa: CASSQGQVQLNIQYF
cdr3_nt: TGTGCCAGCAGCCAAGGACAGGTCCAGTTAAACATTCAGTACTTC

j_call: TRBJ2-7
v_call: TRBV27
d_call: NA
clone_size: many
cdr3_aa: CASSLGFPSYEQYF
cdr3_nt: TGTGCCAGCAGTTTAGGGTTTCCCTCCTACGAGCAGTACTTC

j_call: TRBJ2-3
v_call: TRBV24-1
d_call: NA
clone_size: many
cdr3_aa: CATSESTDTQYF
cdr3_nt: TGTGCCACCAGTGAAAGCACAGATACGCAGTATTTT

j_call: TRBJ2-7
v_call: TRBV12-3/TRBV12-4
d_call: NA
clone_size: many
cdr3_aa: CASSFSGDREDEQYF
cdr3_nt: TGTGCCAGCAGTTTTTCGGGCGACAGGGAGGACGAGCAGTACTTC

j_call: TRBJ2-7
v_call: TRBV6-5
d_call: TRBD1
clone_size: NA
cdr3_aa: CASSYGQGQGEQYF
cdr3_nt: TGTGCCAGCAGTTACGGACAGGGTCAGGGCGAGCAGTACTTC

j_call: TRBJ2-7
v_call: TRBV7-2
d_call: NA
clone_size: few
cdr3_aa: CASSLGQGRGQYF
cdr3_nt: TGTGCCAGCAGCTTAGGTCAGGGTAGAGGGCAGTACTTC

j_call: TRBJ1-4
v_call: TRBV29-1
d_call: NA
clone_size: NA
cdr3_aa: CSVEVGGDEKLFF
cdr3_nt: TGCAGCGTGGAGGTTGGGGGGGATGAAAAACTGTTTTTT

j_call: TRBJ1-4
v_call: TRBV2
d_call: NA
clone_size: NA
cdr3_aa: CASSEAFPATNEKLFF
cdr3_nt: TGTGCCAGCAGTGAAGCCTTCCCCGCAACTAATGAAAAACTGTTTTTT

j_call: TRBJ2-7
v_call: TRBV2
d_call: NA
clone_size: few
cdr3_aa: CASRGPSVGTYEQYF
cdr3_nt: TGTGCCAGCAGGGGGCCCTCAGTGGGTACCTACGAGCAGTACTTC

j_call: TRBJ1-1
v_call: TRBV12-3/TRBV12-4
d_call: TRBD1
clone_size: many
cdr3_aa: CASSFGQGVSEAFF
cdr3_nt: TGTGCCAGCAGTTTCGGACAGGGGGTTTCTGAAGCTTTCTTT

j_call: TRBJ1-2
v_call: TRBV18
d_call: NA
clone_size: many
cdr3_aa: CASSRTTSDGYTF
cdr3_nt: TGTGCCAGCTCCCGGACAACATCGGATGGCTACACCTTC

j_call: TRBJ1-2
v_call: TRBV5-1
d_call: NA
clone_size: NA
cdr3_aa: CASSPGPQEAYTF
cdr3_nt: TGCGCCAGCAGCCCGGGCCCCCAGGAGGCCTACACCTTC

j_call: TRBJ1-1
v_call: TRBV12-3/TRBV12-4
d_call: NA
clone_size: few
cdr3_aa: CASSLVEAFF
cdr3_nt: TGTGCCAGCAGTTTAGTTGAAGCTTTCTTT

j_call: TRBJ2-2
v_call: TRBV12-3/TRBV12-4
d_call: NA
clone_size: many
cdr3_aa: CASRKFQGGTGELFF
cdr3_nt: TGTGCCAGCAGGAAGTTTCAGGGGGGCACCGGGGAGCTGTTTTTT

j_call: TRBJ2-7
v_call: TRBV6-1
d_call: NA
clone_size: many
cdr3_aa: CASSQKRDTVSYEQYF
cdr3_nt: TGTGCCAGCAGCCAGAAACGGGACACCGTCTCCTACGAGCAGTACTTC

j_call: TRBJ2-3
v_call: TRBV9
d_call: TRBD2
clone_size: NA
cdr3_aa: CASSPRAGADTQYF
cdr3_nt: TGTGCCAGCAGCCCGCGGGCGGGGGCAGATACGCAGTATTTT

j_call: TRBJ1-5
v_call: TRBV28
d_call: NA
clone_size: many
cdr3_aa: CASFKRPWRSNQPQHF
cdr3_nt: TGTGCCAGCTTTAAGCGGCCTTGGAGGAGCAATCAGCCCCAGCATTTT

j_call: TRBJ1-1
v_call: TRBV3-1
d_call: NA
clone_size: many
cdr3_aa: CASSQEGPNTEAFF
cdr3_nt: TGTGCCAGCAGCCAAGAGGGGCCGAACACTGAAGCTTTCTTT

j_call: TRBJ2-4
v_call: TRBV20-1
d_call: NA
clone_size: many
cdr3_aa: CSARDRLGVRDIQYF
cdr3_nt: TGCAGTGCTAGAGATCGGCTGGGGGTCCGGGACATTCAGTACTTC

j_call: TRBJ1-1
v_call: TRBV7-9
d_call: TRBD1
clone_size: many
cdr3_aa: CASSFSGTGETEAFF
cdr3_nt: TGTGCCAGCAGCTTTTCCGGGACAGGGGAGACTGAAGCTTTCTTT

j_call: TRBJ2-1
v_call: TRBV12-3/TRBV12-4
d_call: TRBD1
clone_size: few
cdr3_aa: CASSPSTGANNEQFF
cdr3_nt: TGTGCCAGCAGCCCCTCGACAGGGGCAAACAATGAGCAGTTCTTC

j_call: TRBJ2-5
v_call: TRBV5-4
d_call: NA
clone_size: NA
cdr3_aa: CASNRWGSQETQYF
cdr3_nt: TGTGCCAGCAACCGATGGGGTTCGCAGGAGACCCAGTACTTC

j_call: TRBJ2-4
v_call: TRBV2
d_call: NA
clone_size: many
cdr3_aa: CASRRAPKNIQYF
cdr3_nt: TGTGCCAGCAGGAGGGCGCCCAAAAACATTCAGTACTTC

j_call: TRBJ2-5
v_call: TRBV4-2
d_call: NA
clone_size: many
cdr3_aa: CASSQDGGETQYF
cdr3_nt: TGTGCCAGCAGCCAAGACGGAGGGGAGACCCAGTACTTC

j_call: TRBJ2-1
v_call: TRBV9
d_call: NA
clone_size: NA
cdr3_aa: CASSVDTRGDYNEQFF
cdr3_nt: TGTGCCAGCAGCGTAGACACTAGAGGTGACTACAATGAGCAGTTCTTC